This paragraph reports one T cell receptor beta chain. The entry originates in a study of T cell responses to AZD1222 COVID-19 vaccine. Here immunoSEQ multiplex PCR was the method, and the copy in TCRdb shows in-frame clones only, minus some. The sample holds over 100,000 clones; 90% to 95% are singletons and the top ten take under 2%. The V and J ends lost 1 base and 7 bases respectively, with 13 bases between them. The CDR3 runs 15 residues. Per the germline V gene, CDR1 is LGHNA and CDR2 is YSLEER. This sequence originates from an adult in good health. This chain links TRBV4-3 with TRBJ1-4; weak D call: TRBD1 (5 bases). This specimen was peripheral blood, taken on day 0 of AZD1222 vaccination. The CDR3 nucleotides are TGCGCCAGCAGCCAAGGGGGACGGATACTTGAAAAACTGTTTTTT. This encodes CASSQGGRILEKLFF.